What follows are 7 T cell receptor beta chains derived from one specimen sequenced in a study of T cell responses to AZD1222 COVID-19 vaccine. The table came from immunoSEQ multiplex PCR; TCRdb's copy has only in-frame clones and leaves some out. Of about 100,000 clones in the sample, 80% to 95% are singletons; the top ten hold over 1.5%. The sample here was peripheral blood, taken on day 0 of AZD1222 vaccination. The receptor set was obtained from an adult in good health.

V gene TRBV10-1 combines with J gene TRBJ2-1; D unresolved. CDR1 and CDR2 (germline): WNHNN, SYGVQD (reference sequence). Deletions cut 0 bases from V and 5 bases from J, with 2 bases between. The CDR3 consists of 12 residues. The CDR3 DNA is TGCGCCAGCAGTGAGTCGCACAATGAGCAGTTCTTC. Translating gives CASSESHNEQFF.

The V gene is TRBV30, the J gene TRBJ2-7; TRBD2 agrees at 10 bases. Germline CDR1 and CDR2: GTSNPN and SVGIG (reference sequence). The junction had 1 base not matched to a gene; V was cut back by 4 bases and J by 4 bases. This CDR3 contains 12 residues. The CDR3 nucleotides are TGTGCCTGGACTAGCGGGAGTTACGAGCAGTACTTC. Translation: CAWTSGSYEQYF.

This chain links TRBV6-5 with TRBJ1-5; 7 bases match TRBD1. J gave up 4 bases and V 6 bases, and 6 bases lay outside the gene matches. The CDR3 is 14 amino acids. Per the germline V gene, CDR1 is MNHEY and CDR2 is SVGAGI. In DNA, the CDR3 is TGTGCCAGCAGGAGGGACAGATCGAATCAGCCCCAGCATTTT. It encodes CASRRDRSNQPQHF.

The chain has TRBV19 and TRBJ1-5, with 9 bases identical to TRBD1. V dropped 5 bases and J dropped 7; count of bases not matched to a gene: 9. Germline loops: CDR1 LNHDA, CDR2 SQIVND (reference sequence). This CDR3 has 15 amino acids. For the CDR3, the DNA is TGTGCCAGTAGTCCCTGGACAGGGGAAAGCCAGCCCCAGCATTTT. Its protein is CASSPWTGESQPQHF. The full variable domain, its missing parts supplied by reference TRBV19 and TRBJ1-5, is DGGITQSPKYLFRKEGQNVTLSCEQNLNHDAMYWYRQDPGQGLRLIYYSQIVNDFQKGDIAEGYSVSREKKESFPLTVTSAQKNPTAFYLCASSPWTGESQPQHFGDGTRLSIL.

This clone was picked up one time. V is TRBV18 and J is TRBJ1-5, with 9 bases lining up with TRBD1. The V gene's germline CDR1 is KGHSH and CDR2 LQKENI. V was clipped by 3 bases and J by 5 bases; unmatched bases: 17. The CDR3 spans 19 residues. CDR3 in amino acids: CASSPPPGQGFGKDQPQHF. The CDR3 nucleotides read TGTGCCAGCTCACCTCCCCCGGGACAGGGTTTCGGGAAGGATCAGCCCCAGCATTTT.

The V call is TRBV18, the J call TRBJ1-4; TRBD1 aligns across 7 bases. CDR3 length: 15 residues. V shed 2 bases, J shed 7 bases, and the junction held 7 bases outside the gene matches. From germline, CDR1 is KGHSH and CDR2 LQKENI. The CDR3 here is CASSPSAGGGEKLFF. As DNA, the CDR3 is TGTGCCAGCTCACCAAGCGCAGGGGGAGGTGAAAAACTGTTTTTT.

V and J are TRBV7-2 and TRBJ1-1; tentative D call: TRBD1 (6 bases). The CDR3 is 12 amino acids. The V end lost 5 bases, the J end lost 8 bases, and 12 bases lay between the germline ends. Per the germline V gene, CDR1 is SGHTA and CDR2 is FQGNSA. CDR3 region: CASSQNRAEAFF. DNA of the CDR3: TGTGCCAGCAGCCAAAACAGGGCGGAAGCTTTCTTT.